Below are 19 T cell receptor beta chains sequenced from a single sample in a study of OX40 agonist ivuxolimab in advanced cancers. Some clones are missing from TCRdb's copy, which holds only in-frame ones; the method was immunoSEQ multiplex PCR. The data contain roughly 54,000 clones, approximately 90% of them singletons. Sequenced material: CD4+ or CD8+ T cells sorted from blood, taken in a trial of the OX40 agonist ivuxolimab. The receptor source for this set is an adult with an advanced solid tumor such as melanoma, head and neck, liver or kidney cancer.

The chain uses TRBV19 and TRBJ2-1; 9 bases match TRBD2. V shed 4 bases, J shed 4 bases, and the junction held 2 bases outside the gene matches. The CDR3 contains 14 residues. CDR1 and CDR2 from the germline V gene are LNHDA and SQIVND (reference sequence). CDR3 residues: CASSNGLAYNEQFF. The CDR3 DNA reads TGTGCCAGTAGTAACGGACTAGCGTACAATGAGCAGTTCTTC.

This chain links TRBV19 with TRBJ1-1; D gene uncertain. In germline, CDR1 is LNHDA, CDR2 SQIVND (reference sequence). Between the trimmed V and J ends, which lost 6 bases and 1 base, there was a span of 9 bases. There are 13 residues in the CDR3. CDR3 in DNA: TGTGCCAGTAGCCAAACACGGAACACTGAAGCTTTCTTT. The encoded protein is CASSQTRNTEAFF.

The V and J genes are TRBV13 and TRBJ2-1; 8 nucleotides line up with TRBD2. V dropped 4 bases and J dropped 5; count of bases not matched to a gene: 7. Germline-derived CDR1 and CDR2 are PRHDT and FYEKMQ (reference sequence). The CDR3 is 15 residues long. CDR3 loop: CASSSAGGLNNEQFF. As DNA, the CDR3 is TGTGCCAGCAGCTCGGCGGGGGGCTTAAACAATGAGCAGTTCTTC.

The chain is built from TRBV18 and TRBJ1-1; D may be TRBD1 (6 bases). V gave up 3 bases and J gave up 0 bases, with 11 bases separating them. CDR3 length equals 15 residues. Germline CDR1 is KGHSH and CDR2 is LQKENI. This CDR3 reads CASSPLTGMNTEAFF. The DNA for the CDR3 is TGTGCCAGCTCACCCCTGACAGGAATGAACACTGAAGCTTTCTTT.

The rearrangement links TRBV28 to TRBJ1-2, with TRBD1 as a possible D gene (5 bases). Germline CDR1 reads MDHEN; CDR2 reads SYDVKM. The CDR3 runs 14 residues. The V end lost 3 bases, the J end lost 7 bases, and 15 bases lay between the germline ends. The CDR3 coding sequence is TGTGCCAGCAGTTTTTCAGGCCTTGGGGGTGGCTACACCTTC. It yields the protein CASSFSGLGGGYTF.

The chain couples TRBV30 to TRBJ2-2; TRBD2 matches 13 bases. The CDR3 has 15 residues. Germline-derived CDR1 and CDR2 are GTSNPN and SVGIG (reference sequence). Losses at the gene ends were 3 bases for V and 8 bases for J; bases not matched to a gene: 6. The CDR3 DNA is TGTGCCTGGAGCAGCGGACTAGCGGGGGCGGGGGAGCTGTTTTTT. It encodes CAWSSGLAGAGELFF. Together with reference TRBV30 and TRBJ2-2, the CDR3 gives the full variable domain: SQTIHQWPATLVQPVGSPLSLECTVEGTSNPNLYWYRQAAGRGLQLLFYSVGIGQISSEVPQNLSASRPQDRQFILSSKKLLLSDSGFYLCAWSSGLAGAGELFFGEGSRLTVL.

This clone was seen once. CDR3 DNA sequence: TGTGCCAGCAGCAATTATCCGGGGGACGATATACAGACCCAGTACTTC. Encoded protein: CASSNYPGDDIQTQYF. J is TRBJ2-5 and V is TRBV21-1; TRBD2 is the table's D call and was not checked against the DNA. TRBV21-1 counts as a pseudogene. The CDR3 is 16 residues long.

The chain uses TRBV10-3 and TRBJ2-1; TRBD2 aligns across 14 bases. The V gene's germline CDR1 is ENHRY and CDR2 SYGVKD. CDR3 length: 14 residues. With V trimmed by 7 bases and J by 8 bases, 4 bases remained unmatched. The CDR3, as DNA: TGTGCCATCATGGGGACTAGCGGGGGCGATGAGCAGTTCTTC. Its protein product is CAIMGTSGGDEQFF.

The chain joins TRBV19 to TRBJ2-1; no reliable D call. Germline lookup yields CDR1 LNHDA and CDR2 SQIVND (reference sequence). CDR3 length equals 14 residues. With 2 bases removed from V and 3 bases from J, the gap between germline ends came to 8 bases. The CDR3 sequence is CASSILLDYNEQFF. In DNA, the CDR3 is TGTGCCAGTAGTATATTACTGGACTACAATGAGCAGTTCTTC.

The chain employs TRBV5-1 and TRBJ2-1, with TRBD2 matching over 10 bases. The CDR3 loop spans 15 amino acids. Germline CDR1 and CDR2: SGHRS and YFSETQ. V lost 4 bases to trimming and J lost 5 bases; unmatched junction nucleotides: 6. CDR3: CASSPGGTSDNEQFF. CDR3 bases: TGCGCCAGCAGCCCTGGAGGGACTAGCGACAATGAGCAGTTCTTC.

The chain links TRBV28 to TRBJ2-5, with D perhaps being TRBD1 or TRBD2 (6 bases each). Germline CDR1 reads MDHEN; CDR2 reads SYDVKM. V was clipped by 5 bases and J by 2 bases, with 15 bases between them. The CDR3 is 15 residues long. CDR3 nucleotide sequence: TGTGCCAGCAGTCGTACAGGGACTTGGCAAGAGACCCAGTACTTC. It translates to CASSRTGTWQETQYF. The entire variable domain, with the rest obtained from reference TRBV28 and TRBJ2-5, is as follows: DVKVTQSSRYLVKRTGEKVFLECVQDMDHENMFWYRQDPGLGLRLIYFSYDVKMKEKGDIPEGYSVSREKKERFSLILESASTNQTSMYLCASSRTGTWQETQYFGPGTRLLVL.

The V and J genes are TRBV30 and TRBJ1-6; no reliable D call. CDR1 is GTSNPN, CDR2 SVGIG, per germline (reference sequence). This CDR3 contains 15 residues. V lost 2 bases and J 9 bases, leaving 17 bases between the germline ends. DNA of the CDR3: TGTGCCTGGAGTTTCACCGGGGTAATGAGTTCACCCCTCCACTTT. This translates into CAWSFTGVMSSPLHF.

This chain connects TRBV6-1 to TRBJ1-2, with D tentatively TRBD1 (6 bases). The CDR3 is 14 amino acids. The V end was cut by 7 bases, the J end by 1 base, with 13 bases between. Germline V CDR1 and CDR2: MNHNS, SASEGT. CDR3 sequence reads: CASTPQGHNYGYTF. CDR3 nucleotide sequence: TGTGCCAGCACCCCGCAGGGGCATAACTATGGCTACACCTTC.

J is TRBJ2-7 and V is TRBV20-1, with a weak D call TRBD2 (5 bases). The CDR3 extends over 10 amino acids. Trimming took 6 bases from V and 5 from J, leaving 8 bases between them. Germline loops: CDR1 DFQATT, CDR2 SNEGSKA (reference sequence). The CDR3 DNA follows: TGCAGTGCACTGGAGGACGAGCAGTACTTC. It codes for CSALEDEQYF.

J is TRBJ2-7 and V is TRBV6-5; 8 positions match TRBD2. Germline V gives CDR1 MNHEY, CDR2 SVGAGI. Losses at the gene ends were 6 bases for V and 1 base for J; bases not matched to a gene: 5. CDR3 size: 14 residues. CDR3 DNA sequence: TGTGCCAGCAGCCTACTAGCGGATTCCTACGAGCAGTACTTC. This codes for CASSLLADSYEQYF.

The chain joins TRBV5-1 to TRBJ2-1; a possible D gene is TRBD2 (7 bases). V dropped 0 bases and J dropped 2 bases, with 12 bases sitting between them. There are 16 residues in the CDR3. Per germline, CDR1 SGHRS and CDR2 YFSETQ. This CDR3 reads CASSLDAGATYNEQFF. The CDR3 DNA reads as TGCGCCAGCAGCTTGGACGCGGGGGCCACCTACAATGAGCAGTTCTTC.

The rearrangement links TRBV7-9 to TRBJ2-2, with D maybe TRBD1 (5 bases). V was shortened by 3 bases and J by 1 base, with 9 bases between the two germline ends. CDR3 size: 15 residues. CDR1 and CDR2 from the germline V gene are SEHNR and FQNEAQ (reference sequence). CDR3 nucleotides: TGTGCCAGCAGCTTCTTCACAGGGAACACCGGGGAGCTGTTTTTT. This encodes CASSFFTGNTGELFF.

The V and J genes are TRBV2 and TRBJ2-3, with D perhaps TRBD2 (6 bases). With 7 bases removed from V and 4 bases from J, the gap between germline ends came to 9 bases. The CDR3 covers 12 residues. Germline CDR1 reads SNHLY; CDR2 reads FYNNEI. The CDR3 coding sequence is TGTGCCAGCAAGTCGGGAGCAGATACGCAGTATTTT. It codes for CASKSGADTQYF.

This clone appeared a few times. This chain connects TRBV19 to TRBJ2-7, with TRBD2 matching over 11 bases. V dropped 6 bases and J dropped 4; count of bases not matched to a gene: 2. The CDR3 consists of 13 residues. Germline CDR1 and CDR2: LNHDA and SQIVND (reference sequence). This chain's CDR3 is CASRASGRYEQYF. The CDR3 DNA follows: TGTGCCAGTAGGGCTAGCGGGAGGTACGAGCAGTACTTC.